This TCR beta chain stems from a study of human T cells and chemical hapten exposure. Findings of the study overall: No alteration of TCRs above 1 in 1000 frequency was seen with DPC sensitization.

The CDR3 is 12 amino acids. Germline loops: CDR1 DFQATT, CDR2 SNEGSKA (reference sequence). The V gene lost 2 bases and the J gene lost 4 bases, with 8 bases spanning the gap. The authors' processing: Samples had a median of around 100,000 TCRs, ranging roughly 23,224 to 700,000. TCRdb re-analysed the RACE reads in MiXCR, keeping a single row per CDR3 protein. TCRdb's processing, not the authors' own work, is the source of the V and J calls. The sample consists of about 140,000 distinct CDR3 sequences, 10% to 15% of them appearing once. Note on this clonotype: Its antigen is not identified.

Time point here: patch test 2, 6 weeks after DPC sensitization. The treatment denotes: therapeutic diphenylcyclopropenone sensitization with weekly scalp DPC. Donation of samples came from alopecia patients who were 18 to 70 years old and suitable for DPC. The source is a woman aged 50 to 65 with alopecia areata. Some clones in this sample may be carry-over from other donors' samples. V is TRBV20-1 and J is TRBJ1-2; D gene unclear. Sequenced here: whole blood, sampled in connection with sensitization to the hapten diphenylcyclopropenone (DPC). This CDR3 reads CSARTQPYGYTF. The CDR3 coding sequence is TGCAGTGCTAGAACACAACCCTATGGCTACACCTTC.